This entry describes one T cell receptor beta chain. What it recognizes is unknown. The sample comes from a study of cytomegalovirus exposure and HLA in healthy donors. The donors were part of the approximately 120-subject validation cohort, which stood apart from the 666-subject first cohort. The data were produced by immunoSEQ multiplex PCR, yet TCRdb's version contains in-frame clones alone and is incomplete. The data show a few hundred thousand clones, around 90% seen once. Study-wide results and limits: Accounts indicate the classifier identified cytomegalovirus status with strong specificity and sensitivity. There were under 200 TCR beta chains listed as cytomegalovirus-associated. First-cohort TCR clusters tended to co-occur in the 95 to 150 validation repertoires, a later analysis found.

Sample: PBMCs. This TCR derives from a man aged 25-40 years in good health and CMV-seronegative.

CDR3 bases: TGTGCCTGGAGTACTACAGGGGGCACTGAAGCTTTCTTT. Translation gives CAWSTTGGTEAFF. This rearrangement joins TRBV30 to TRBJ1-1; the match to TRBD1 covers 8 bases. The length of the CDR3 is 13 residues. Trimming cost V 2 bases and J 4 bases; bases outside gene matches: 3. CDR1 and CDR2 (germline): GTSNPN, SVGIG (reference sequence).